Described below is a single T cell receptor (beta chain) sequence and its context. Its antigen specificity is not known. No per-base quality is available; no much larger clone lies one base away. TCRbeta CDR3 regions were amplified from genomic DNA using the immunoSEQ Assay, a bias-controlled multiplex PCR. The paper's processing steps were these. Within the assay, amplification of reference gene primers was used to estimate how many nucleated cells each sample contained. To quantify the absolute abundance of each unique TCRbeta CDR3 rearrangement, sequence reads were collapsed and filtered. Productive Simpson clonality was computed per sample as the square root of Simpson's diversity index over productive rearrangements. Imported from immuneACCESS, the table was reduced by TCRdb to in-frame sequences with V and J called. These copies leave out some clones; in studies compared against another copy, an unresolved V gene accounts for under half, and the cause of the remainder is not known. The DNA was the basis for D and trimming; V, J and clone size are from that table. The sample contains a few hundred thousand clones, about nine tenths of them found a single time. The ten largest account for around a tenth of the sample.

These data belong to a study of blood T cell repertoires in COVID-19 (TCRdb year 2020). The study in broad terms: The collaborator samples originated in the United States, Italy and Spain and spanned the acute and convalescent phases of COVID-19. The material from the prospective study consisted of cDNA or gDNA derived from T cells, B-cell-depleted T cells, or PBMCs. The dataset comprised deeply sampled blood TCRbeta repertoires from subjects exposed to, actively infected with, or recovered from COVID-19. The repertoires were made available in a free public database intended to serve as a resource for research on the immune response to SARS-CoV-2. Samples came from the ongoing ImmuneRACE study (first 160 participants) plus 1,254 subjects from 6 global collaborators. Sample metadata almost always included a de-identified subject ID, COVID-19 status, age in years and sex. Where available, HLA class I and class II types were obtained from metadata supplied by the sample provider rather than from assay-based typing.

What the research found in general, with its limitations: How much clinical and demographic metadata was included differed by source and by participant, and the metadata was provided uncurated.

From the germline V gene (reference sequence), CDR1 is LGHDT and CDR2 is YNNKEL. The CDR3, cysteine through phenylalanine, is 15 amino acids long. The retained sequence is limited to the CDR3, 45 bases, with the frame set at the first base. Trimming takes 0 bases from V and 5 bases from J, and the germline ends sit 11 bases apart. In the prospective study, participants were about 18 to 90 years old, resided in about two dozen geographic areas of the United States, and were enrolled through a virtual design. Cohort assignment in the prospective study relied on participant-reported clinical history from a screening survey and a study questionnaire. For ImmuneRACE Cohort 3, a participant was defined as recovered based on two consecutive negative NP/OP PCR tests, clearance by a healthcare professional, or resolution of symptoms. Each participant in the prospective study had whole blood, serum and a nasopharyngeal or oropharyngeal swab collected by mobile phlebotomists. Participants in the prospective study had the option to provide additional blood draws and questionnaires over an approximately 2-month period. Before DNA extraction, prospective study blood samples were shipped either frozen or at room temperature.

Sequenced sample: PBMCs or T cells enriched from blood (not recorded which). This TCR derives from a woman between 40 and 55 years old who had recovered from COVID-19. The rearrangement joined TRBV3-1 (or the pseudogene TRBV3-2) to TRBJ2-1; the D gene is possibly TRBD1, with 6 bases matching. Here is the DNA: TGTGCCAGCAGCCAAGATAGGGGGACCCACAATGAGCAGTTCTTC. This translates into CASSQDRGTHNEQFF.